This T cell receptor (beta chain) emerged from a study of blood T cell repertoires in COVID-19. Study at large: Italy, Spain and the United States were the sources of the convalescent and acute COVID-19 samples. T cells, B-cell-depleted T cells, or PBMCs supplied cDNA or gDNA.

Original handling: Nucleated cell counts were estimated from reference gene primer amplification. Using immunoSEQ multiplex PCR, the repertoire was profiled, and TCRdb retains in-frame clones only, with some absent. The V and J calls and clone size come from that table; D and trimming were worked out from the DNA. The sample contains over 150,000 clones, around 84% of which appear only once. The ends were cut back, 2 bases at V and 6 bases at J, with 14 bases in the middle. This CDR3 is 15 amino acids long. Germline loops: CDR1 SGDLS, CDR2 YYNGEE. The sequence came from a man aged 50-60 years with active or convalescent COVID-19. The source material was peripheral blood. This chain uses TRBV9 with TRBJ2-2, with D perhaps TRBD1 (5 bases). Here the CDR3 DNA reads TGTGCCAGCAGCGTCCTAGGGGTTGGCCCCGGGGAGCTGTTTTTT. This codes for CASSVLGVGPGELFF.